Below are 23 T cell receptor beta chains sequenced from a single sample in a study of identifying expanded T cells in peripheral blood (dated 2019 in TCRdb). Preparation of the library involved the immunoSEQ multiplex PCR assay. Sourced from immuneACCESS, this table was stored by TCRdb with only in-frame sequences that have V and J called. A share of the clones is absent; for the studies checked, an unresolved V gene accounts for under half, and the remainder has no known explanation. The sample table contains more than 65,000 clones; only one count was recorded for about 91% of them. Together, the top ten hold about 3% of the sample. Sequencing was done on a sample of blood. These receptors were taken from a person aged 18 to 75 in good health.

This chain uses TRBV2 with TRBJ2-6, with TRBD1 matching 7 bases. The ends lost 8 bases at V and 0 bases at J; junction bases unmatched: 1. Germline CDR1 SNHLY, CDR2 FYNNEI. The CDR3 runs to 14 residues. The CDR3 nucleotides are TGTGCCAGCCGGACAGGCTCTGGGGCCAACGTCCTGACTTTC. Encoded protein: CASRTGSGANVLTF.

The chain is built from TRBV2 and TRBJ2-1; D call uncertain. CDR1 is SNHLY and CDR2 is FYNNEI in the germline V gene. The V gene lost 1 base and the J gene lost 6 bases, with 10 bases spanning the gap. The CDR3 length is 14 residues. CDR3 region: CASSEGSGPNEQFF. The CDR3 DNA reads as TGTGCCAGCAGTGAAGGTTCGGGCCCCAATGAGCAGTTCTTC.

The J gene is TRBJ2-3, the V gene TRBV10-1; 11 nucleotides line up with TRBD2. Germline V gene lookup returns CDR1 WNHNN and CDR2 SYGVQD (reference sequence). The CDR3 loop spans 17 amino acids. The J segment lost 2 bases and the V segment lost 6 bases, leaving 10 bases of the junction unmatched. The CDR3 loop is CASSGGASGGTTDTQYF. The CDR3 bases are TGCGCCAGCAGCGGCGGGGCTAGCGGGGGGACCACAGATACGCAGTATTTT.

The V and J genes are TRBV30 and TRBJ1-2; D is uncertain. CDR1 and CDR2 from the germline V gene are GTSNPN and SVGIG (reference sequence). V dropped 8 bases and J dropped 0 bases, with 13 bases sitting between them. The CDR3 is 13 residues long. CDR3 region: CAGPDGTNYGYTF. The CDR3 DNA follows: TGTGCCGGACCCGACGGGACTAACTATGGCTACACCTTC.

This chain connects TRBV19 to TRBJ1-1; D is undetermined. CDR1 and CDR2 (germline): LNHDA, SQIVND (reference sequence). V lost 3 bases and J lost 1, with 12 bases in between. The CDR3 covers 15 residues. CDR3 nucleotide sequence: TGTGCCAGTAGTATTCCAGGCTACTCGAACACTGAAGCTTTCTTT. Translating gives CASSIPGYSNTEAFF. Based on the CDR3 plus reference TRBV19 and TRBJ1-1, the full variable domain is DGGITQSPKYLFRKEGQNVTLSCEQNLNHDAMYWYRQDPGQGLRLIYYSQIVNDFQKGDIAEGYSVSREKKESFPLTVTSAQKNPTAFYLCASSIPGYSNTEAFFGQGTRLTVV.

The chain links TRBV7-2 to TRBJ2-1; D not certain. Trimming took 5 bases from V and 0 from J, leaving 11 bases between them. Germline V lookup: CDR1 SGHTA, CDR2 FQGNSA. CDR3 length equals 15 residues. CDR3 in DNA: TGTGCCAGCAGCCCCTTGGTGGCCTCCTACAATGAGCAGTTCTTC. Translating gives CASSPLVASYNEQFF.

The CDR3 region is CASSSRDNYGYTF. CDR3 DNA sequence: TGTGCCAGCAGCTCCAGGGACAACTATGGCTACACCTTC. The rearrangement uses TRBV25-1 and TRBJ1-2; a possible D gene is TRBD1 (5 bases). Trimming stripped 6 bases from V and 2 bases from J, with 10 bases between. The germline V gene has CDR1 MGHDK and CDR2 SYGVNS. This CDR3 has 13 amino acids.

The J gene is TRBJ1-4, the V gene TRBV19; D is unresolved. Trimming stripped 6 bases from V and 4 bases from J, with 12 bases between. Germline CDR1 LNHDA, CDR2 SQIVND (reference sequence). The CDR3 is 14 amino acids. The CDR3 coding sequence is TGTGCCAGTAGCCTAATCAGAGGTAATGAAAAACTGTTTTTT. It is translated as CASSLIRGNEKLFF. Complete variable domain (other parts from reference TRBV19 and TRBJ1-4): DGGITQSPKYLFRKEGQNVTLSCEQNLNHDAMYWYRQDPGQGLRLIYYSQIVNDFQKGDIAEGYSVSREKKESFPLTVTSAQKNPTAFYLCASSLIRGNEKLFFGSGTQLSVL.

The rearrangement joins TRBV2 to TRBJ1-2, with D possibly being TRBD1 (6 bases). The germline V and J ends were trimmed by 8 bases and 8 bases, with 15 bases remaining between them. This CDR3 has 12 amino acids. Germline lookup yields CDR1 SNHLY and CDR2 FYNNEI. Here the CDR3 DNA reads TGTGCCAGCGGGGACACCGTCCTGGGCTACACCTTC. The encoded protein is CASGDTVLGYTF.

The rearrangement joins TRBV5-6 to TRBJ2-7, with D unclear. Germline-derived CDR1 and CDR2 are SGHDT and YYEEEE. This CDR3 is built from 13 residues. V lost 2 bases and J lost 3, with 9 bases in between. The CDR3 nucleotides are TGTGCCAGCAGCTTAGGCCCCCTCTACGAGCAGTACTTC. The encoded protein is CASSLGPLYEQYF.

This clone occurred a few times. The chain is built from TRBV4-3 and TRBJ1-2; D remains ambiguous. This CDR3 region has 16 residues. Germline CDR1 LGHNA, CDR2 YSLEER. V gave up 0 bases and J gave up 6 bases, with 17 bases separating them. The CDR3 nucleotides read TGCGCCAGCAGCCAAGATTCACACCAAACCGGGAATGGCTACACCTTC. It encodes CASSQDSHQTGNGYTF.

The chain couples TRBV5-6 to TRBJ2-1; D gene ambiguous. V was clipped by 2 bases and J by 0 bases, with 15 bases between them. The CDR3 loop spans 17 amino acids. Germline CDR1 and CDR2: SGHDT and YYEEEE. The CDR3 nucleotides are TGTGCCAGCAGCTTTGTTGCCACGGTTAGCTCCTACAATGAGCAGTTCTTC. Its protein product is CASSFVATVSSYNEQFF.

The rearrangement joins TRBV6-1 to TRBJ1-1, with TRBD1 matching 8 bases. V shed 5 bases and J 4 bases; nucleotides not matched to a gene: 6. The CDR3 length is 14 residues. Germline CDR1 MNHNS, CDR2 SASEGT. The CDR3 nucleotides are TGTGCCAGCAGTAGGACAGGGATGAGCACTGAAGCTTTCTTT. Its translation is CASSRTGMSTEAFF.

V gene TRBV2 combines with J gene TRBJ2-7, with unresolved D. Trimming took 3 bases from V and 4 from J, leaving 19 bases between them. The germline V gene encodes CDR1 SNHLY and CDR2 FYNNEI. The CDR3 sequence is 16 residues long. The CDR3 is CASSDRLGLLRYEQYF. In DNA form, the CDR3 reads TGTGCCAGCAGTGACCGGCTCGGGTTACTTCGATACGAGCAGTACTTC. The full variable domain, completed using reference TRBV2 and TRBJ2-7, is EPEVTQTPSHQVTQMGQEVILRCVPISNHLYFYWYRQILGQKVEFLVSFYNNEISEKSEIFDDQFSVERPDGSNFTLKIRSTKLEDSAMYFCASSDRLGLLRYEQYFGPGTRLTVT.

This chain connects TRBV18 to TRBJ2-1, with 9 bases fitting TRBD2. V lost 0 bases to trimming and J lost 6 bases; unmatched junction nucleotides: 12. This CDR3 comprises 18 residues. Germline V gives CDR1 KGHSH, CDR2 LQKENI. CDR3 coding DNA: TGTGCCAGCTCACCACCGAGTGGGGGCGGGGGGGCCGCCAATGAGCAGTTCTTC. Its protein product is CASSPPSGGGGAANEQFF.

The chain employs TRBV2 and TRBJ2-6, with D possibly being TRBD1 (6 bases). The CDR3 is 16 amino acids. Trimming cost V 8 bases and J 1 base, with 15 bases left between them. Germline-derived CDR1 and CDR2 are SNHLY and FYNNEI. This CDR3 is CASATGIPSGANVLTF. CDR3 DNA sequence: TGTGCCAGCGCTACAGGGATCCCTTCTGGGGCCAACGTCCTGACTTTC.

This chain links TRBV19 with TRBJ1-1; 8 bases map to TRBD1. This CDR3 has 15 residues. Germline V gene data show CDR1 as LNHDA and CDR2 as SQIVND (reference sequence). V shed 5 bases, J shed 1 base, and the junction held 6 bases outside the gene matches. CDR3 nucleotide sequence: TGTGCCAGTAGTGATCAGGGGGCCCGGAACACTGAAGCTTTCTTT. It is translated as CASSDQGARNTEAFF. The full variable domain, rest sourced from reference TRBV19 and TRBJ1-1, is DGGITQSPKYLFRKEGQNVTLSCEQNLNHDAMYWYRQDPGQGLRLIYYSQIVNDFQKGDIAEGYSVSREKKESFPLTVTSAQKNPTAFYLCASSDQGARNTEAFFGQGTRLTVV.

This clone was detected once. This sequence joins TRBV14 and TRBJ2-7; 7 bases align to TRBD1. The CDR3 length is 16 residues. Trimming at V came to 0 bases and at J to 4 bases, leaving 9 bases not matched to a gene. Germline CDR1 reads SGHDN; CDR2 reads FVKESK. This CDR3 is CASSQDSGRGIYEQYF. The CDR3 nucleotides read TGTGCCAGCAGCCAAGATAGTGGCAGGGGGATATACGAGCAGTACTTC.

CDR3 coding DNA: TGCGCCAGCAGCTTCTTTGGACTAGACCGGGATGAGCAGTTCTTC. Encoded protein: CASSFFGLDRDEQFF. This chain connects TRBV5-1 to TRBJ2-1, with TRBD2 matching over 7 bases. The CDR3 has 15 residues. Germline lookup yields CDR1 SGHRS and CDR2 YFSETQ. V was pared by 2 bases and J by 8 bases, with 10 bases of the junction left unmatched.

The count of this clone is one. The chain is built from TRBV5-1 and TRBJ2-7, with 8 bases aligning to TRBD1. Germline assignment: CDR1 SGHRS and CDR2 YFSETQ. With V trimmed by 4 bases and J by 5 bases, 8 bases remained unmatched. CDR3 length: 14 amino acids. CDR3 sequence reads: CASSHGTGLNEQYF. DNA of the CDR3: TGCGCCAGCAGCCATGGGACAGGATTGAACGAGCAGTACTTC.

The chain recombines TRBV10-3 with TRBJ2-3, with 9 bases that match TRBD2. Trimming at V came to 6 bases and at J to 5 bases, leaving 12 bases not matched to a gene. The CDR3 is 16 residues long. Germline assignment: CDR1 ENHRY and CDR2 SYGVKD. CDR3 coding DNA: TGTGCCATCAGGGTCGGCGCGGGAGGGGGACGAGATACGCAGTATTTT. Its translation: CAIRVGAGGGRDTQYF.

V and J are TRBV5-1 and TRBJ1-4; 8 positions agree with TRBD1. In germline, CDR1 is SGHRS, CDR2 YFSETQ. J was trimmed by 6 bases and V by 0 bases; bases with no gene match: 1. The CDR3 sequence is 14 residues long. The CDR3 DNA is TGCGCCAGCAGCTTGGCAGGGGGCTATGAAAAACTGTTTTTT. Its translation: CASSLAGGYEKLFF. Full variable domain (remainder filled in from reference TRBV5-1 and TRBJ1-4): KAGVTQTPRYLIKTRGQQVTLSCSPISGHRSVSWYQQTPGQGLQFLFEYFSETQRNKGNFPGRFSGRQFSNSRSEMNVSTLELGDSALYLCASSLAGGYEKLFFGSGTQLSVL.

V gene TRBV10-3 combines with J gene TRBJ1-1; D is ambiguous. There are 13 residues in the CDR3. CDR1 is ENHRY, CDR2 SYGVKD, per germline. V gave up 6 bases and J gave up 1 base, with 9 bases separating them. The CDR3 nucleotides read TGTGCCATCAGCATCGGAGGGAACACTGAAGCTTTCTTT. Translation: CAISIGGNTEAFF.